This T cell receptor (beta chain) emerged from a study of siplizumab effects on memory and regulatory T cells. The study, taken as a whole, reports: Alloreactive sequences whose origin lay in unstimulated CD4+ memory cells were significantly reduced by siplizumab. Among mappable alloreactive CD4+ clones, the Treg-derived fraction averaged around 70% with siplizumab versus approximately 26% in controls.

Method: immunoSEQ multiplex PCR; TCRdb's copy keeps in-frame clones and lacks some. The table records roughly 100,000 clones, about 92% of them present only once. About this clone itself: The antigen remains undetermined.

CDR1 is SGHRS and CDR2 is YFSETQ in the germline V gene. The CDR3 is made up of 14 amino acids. V was cut by 0 bases and J by 5 bases, with 11 bases left in between. Sequenced: CD4+ T cells sorted from blood. The TCR sequence derives from a human donor in good health. The chain couples TRBV5-1 to TRBJ1-2, with D uncertain. The CDR3 spells CASSLGASTYGYTF. CDR3 in DNA: TGCGCCAGCAGCTTGGGGGCCTCTACTTATGGCTACACCTTC.